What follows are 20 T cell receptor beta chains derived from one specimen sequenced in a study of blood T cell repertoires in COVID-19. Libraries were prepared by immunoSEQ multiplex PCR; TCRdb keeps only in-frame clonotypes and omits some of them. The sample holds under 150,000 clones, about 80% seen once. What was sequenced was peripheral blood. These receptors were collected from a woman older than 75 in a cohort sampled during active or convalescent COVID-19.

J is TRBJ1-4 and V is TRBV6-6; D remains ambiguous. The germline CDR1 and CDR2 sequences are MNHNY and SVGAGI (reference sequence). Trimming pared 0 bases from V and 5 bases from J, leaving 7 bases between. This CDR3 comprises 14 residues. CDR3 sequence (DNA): TGTGCCAGCAGTTACTCAACAGCCAATGAAAAACTGTTTTTT. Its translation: CASSYSTANEKLFF.

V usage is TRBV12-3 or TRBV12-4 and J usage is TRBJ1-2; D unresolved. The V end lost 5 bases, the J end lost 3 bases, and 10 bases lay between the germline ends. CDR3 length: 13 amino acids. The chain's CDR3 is CASSDSAYYGYTF. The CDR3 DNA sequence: TGTGCCAGCAGTGACTCCGCGTACTATGGCTACACCTTC.

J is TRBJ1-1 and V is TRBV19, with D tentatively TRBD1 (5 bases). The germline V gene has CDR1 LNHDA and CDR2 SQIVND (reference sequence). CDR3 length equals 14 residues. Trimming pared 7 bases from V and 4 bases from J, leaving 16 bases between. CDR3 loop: CASIRWQGRTEAFF. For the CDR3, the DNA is TGTGCCAGTATAAGGTGGCAGGGTCGCACTGAAGCTTTCTTT.

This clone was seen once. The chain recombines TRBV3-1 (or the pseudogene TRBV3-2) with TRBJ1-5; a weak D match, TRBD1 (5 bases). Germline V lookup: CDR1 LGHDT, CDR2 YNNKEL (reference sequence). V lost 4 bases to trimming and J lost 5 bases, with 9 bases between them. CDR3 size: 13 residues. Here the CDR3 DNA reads TGTGCCAGCAGCCGAGAACAGGATCAGCCCCAGCATTTT. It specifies CASSREQDQPQHF.

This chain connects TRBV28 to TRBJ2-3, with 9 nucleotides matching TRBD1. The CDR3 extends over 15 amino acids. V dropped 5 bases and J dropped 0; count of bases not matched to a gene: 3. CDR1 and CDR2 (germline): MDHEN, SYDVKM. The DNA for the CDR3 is TGTGCCAGCAGTCATGGGACAGGGAGCACAGATACGCAGTATTTT. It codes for CASSHGTGSTDTQYF.

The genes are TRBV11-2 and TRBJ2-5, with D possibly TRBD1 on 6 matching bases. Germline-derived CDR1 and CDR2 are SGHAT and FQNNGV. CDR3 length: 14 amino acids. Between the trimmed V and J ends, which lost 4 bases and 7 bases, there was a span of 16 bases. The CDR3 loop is CASSSPGNRVTQYF. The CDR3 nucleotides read TGTGCCAGCAGCTCGCCGGGAAACAGGGTGACCCAGTACTTC.

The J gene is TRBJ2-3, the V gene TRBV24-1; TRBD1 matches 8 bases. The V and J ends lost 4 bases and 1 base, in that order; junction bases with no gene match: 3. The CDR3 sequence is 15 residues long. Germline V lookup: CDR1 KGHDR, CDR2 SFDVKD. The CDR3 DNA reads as TGTGCCACCAGTGAAGGACAGGGTGGCACAGATACGCAGTATTTT. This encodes CATSEGQGGTDTQYF.

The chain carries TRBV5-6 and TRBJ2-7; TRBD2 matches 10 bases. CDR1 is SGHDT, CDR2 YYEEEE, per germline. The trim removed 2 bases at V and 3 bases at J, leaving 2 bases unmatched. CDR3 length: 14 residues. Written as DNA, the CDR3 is TGTGCCAGCAGCTTTAGCGGGGGGAACTACGAGCAGTACGTC. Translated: CASSFSGGNYEQYV.

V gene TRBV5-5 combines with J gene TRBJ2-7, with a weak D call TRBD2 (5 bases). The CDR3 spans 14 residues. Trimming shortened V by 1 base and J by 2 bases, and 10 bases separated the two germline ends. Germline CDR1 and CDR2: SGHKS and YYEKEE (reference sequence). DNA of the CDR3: TGTGCCAGCAGCTTGTTAGCGTCAACCTACGAGCAGTACTTC. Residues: CASSLLASTYEQYF.

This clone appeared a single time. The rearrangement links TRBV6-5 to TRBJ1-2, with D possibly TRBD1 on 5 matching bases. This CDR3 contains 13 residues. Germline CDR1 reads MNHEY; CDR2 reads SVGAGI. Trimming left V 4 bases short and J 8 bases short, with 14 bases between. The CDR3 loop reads CASSLLEKGGYTF. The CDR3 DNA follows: TGTGCCAGCAGTTTACTCGAAAAGGGGGGCTACACCTTC.

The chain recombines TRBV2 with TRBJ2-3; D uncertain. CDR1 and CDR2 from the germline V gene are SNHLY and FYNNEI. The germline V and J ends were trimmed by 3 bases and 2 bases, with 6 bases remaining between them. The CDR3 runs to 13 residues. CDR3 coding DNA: TGTGCCAGCAGTGAGTACACCACAGATACGCAGTATTTT. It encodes CASSEYTTDTQYF.

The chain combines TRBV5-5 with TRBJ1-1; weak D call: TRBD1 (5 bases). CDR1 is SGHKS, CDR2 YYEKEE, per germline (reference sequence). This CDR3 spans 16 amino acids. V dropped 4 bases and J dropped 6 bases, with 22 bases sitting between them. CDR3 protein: CASSPSPTNSRAEAFF. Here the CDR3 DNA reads TGTGCCAGCAGCCCCTCACCTACAAATAGCAGGGCTGAAGCTTTCTTT.

CDR3 loop: CASSHGQGTGELFF. CDR3 in DNA: TGCGCCAGCAGCCACGGACAGGGTACCGGGGAGCTGTTTTTT. This chain links TRBV5-1 with TRBJ2-2; the match to TRBD1 covers 8 bases. With V trimmed by 4 bases and J by 5 bases, 4 bases remained unmatched. The CDR3 is made up of 14 amino acids. The germline gives CDR1 SGHRS, CDR2 YFSETQ. The full variable domain, rest sourced from reference TRBV5-1 and TRBJ2-2, is KAGVTQTPRYLIKTRGQQVTLSCSPISGHRSVSWYQQTPGQGLQFLFEYFSETQRNKGNFPGRFSGRQFSNSRSEMNVSTLELGDSALYLCASSHGQGTGELFFGEGSRLTVL.

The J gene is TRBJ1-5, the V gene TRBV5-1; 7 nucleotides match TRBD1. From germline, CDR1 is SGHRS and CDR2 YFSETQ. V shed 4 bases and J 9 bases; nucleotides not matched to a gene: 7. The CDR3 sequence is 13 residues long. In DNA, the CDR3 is TGCGCCAGCAGCGAGGGACAGTACGGGCCCCAGCATTTT. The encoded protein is CASSEGQYGPQHF.

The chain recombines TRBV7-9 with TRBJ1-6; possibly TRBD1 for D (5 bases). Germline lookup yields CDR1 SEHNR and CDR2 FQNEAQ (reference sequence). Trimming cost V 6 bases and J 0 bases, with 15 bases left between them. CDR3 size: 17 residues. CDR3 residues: CASSTTVGNSYNSPLHF. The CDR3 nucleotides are TGTGCCAGCAGTACGACAGTGGGAAACTCCTATAATTCACCCCTCCACTTT.

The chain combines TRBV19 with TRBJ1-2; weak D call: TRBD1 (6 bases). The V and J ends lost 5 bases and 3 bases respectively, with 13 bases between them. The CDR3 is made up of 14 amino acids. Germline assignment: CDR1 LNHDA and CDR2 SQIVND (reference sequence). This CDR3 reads CASSSLDSDYGYTF. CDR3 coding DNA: TGTGCCAGTAGTTCCCTGGACAGTGACTATGGCTACACCTTC. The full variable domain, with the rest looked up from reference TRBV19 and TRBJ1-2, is DGGITQSPKYLFRKEGQNVTLSCEQNLNHDAMYWYRQDPGQGLRLIYYSQIVNDFQKGDIAEGYSVSREKKESFPLTVTSAQKNPTAFYLCASSSLDSDYGYTFGSGTRLTVV.

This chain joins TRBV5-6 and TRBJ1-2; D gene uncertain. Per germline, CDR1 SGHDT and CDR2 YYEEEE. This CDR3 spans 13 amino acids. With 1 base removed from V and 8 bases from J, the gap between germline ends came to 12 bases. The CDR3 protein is CASSLREHRGYTF. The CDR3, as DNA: TGTGCCAGCAGCTTGCGGGAGCATAGGGGCTACACCTTC. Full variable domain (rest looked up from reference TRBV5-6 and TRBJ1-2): DAGVTQSPTHLIKTRGQQVTLRCSPKSGHDTVSWYQQALGQGPQFIFQYYEEEERQRGNFPDRFSGHQFPNYSSELNVNALLLGDSALYLCASSLREHRGYTFGSGTRLTVV.

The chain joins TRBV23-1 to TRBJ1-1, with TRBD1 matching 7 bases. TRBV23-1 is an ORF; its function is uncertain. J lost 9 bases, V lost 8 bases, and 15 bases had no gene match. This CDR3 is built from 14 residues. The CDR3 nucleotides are TGCGCCAGCGGGCTCGACAGGGAGGTTGGCCAAGCTTTCTTT. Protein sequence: CASGLDREVGQAFF.

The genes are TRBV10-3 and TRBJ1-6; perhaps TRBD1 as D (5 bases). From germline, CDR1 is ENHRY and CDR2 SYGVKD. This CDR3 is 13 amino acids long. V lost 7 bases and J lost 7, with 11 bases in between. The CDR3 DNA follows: TGTGCCATCACCGGGACTTTGAATTCACCCCTCCACTTT. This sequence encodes CAITGTLNSPLHF.

Here the CDR3 DNA reads TGTGCCAGCAGTTTACCTGGTGGGGCAGGGGACTATAGCAATCAGCCCCAGCATTTT. As protein: CASSLPGGAGDYSNQPQHF. The chain couples TRBV28 to TRBJ1-5; a possible D gene is TRBD1 (6 bases). Trimming took 2 bases from V and 0 from J, leaving 20 bases between them. CDR1 is MDHEN and CDR2 is SYDVKM in the germline V gene. CDR3 size: 19 residues.